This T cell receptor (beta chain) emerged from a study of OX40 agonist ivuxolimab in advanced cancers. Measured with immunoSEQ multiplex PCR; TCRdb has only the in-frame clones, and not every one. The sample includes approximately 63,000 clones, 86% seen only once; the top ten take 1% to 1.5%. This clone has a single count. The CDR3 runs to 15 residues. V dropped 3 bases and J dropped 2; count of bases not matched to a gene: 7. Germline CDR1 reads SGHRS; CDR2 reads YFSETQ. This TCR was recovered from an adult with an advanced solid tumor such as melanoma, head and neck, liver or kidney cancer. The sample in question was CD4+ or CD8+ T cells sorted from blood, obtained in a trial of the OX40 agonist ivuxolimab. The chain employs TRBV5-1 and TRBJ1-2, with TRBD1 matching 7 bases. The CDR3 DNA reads TGCGCCAGCAGCTCCAAGACAGGGAACAACTATGGCTACACCTTC. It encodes CASSSKTGNNYGYTF. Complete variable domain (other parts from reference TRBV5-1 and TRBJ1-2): KAGVTQTPRYLIKTRGQQVTLSCSPISGHRSVSWYQQTPGQGLQFLFEYFSETQRNKGNFPGRFSGRQFSNSRSEMNVSTLELGDSALYLCASSSKTGNNYGYTFGSGTRLTVV.